What follows are 17 T cell receptor beta chains derived from one specimen sequenced in a study of T cells after yellow fever vaccination. TCRdb ran MiXCR on the 5' RACE reads and lists one entry per CDR3 protein. The table has about 630,000 distinct CDR3 sequences, roughly 12% seen once. The sequencing used PBMCs, collected on the day of the yellow fever booster vaccination. All receptors derive from a young man who received the YFV17D yellow fever vaccine.

The chain combines TRBV20-1 with TRBJ2-4, with D possibly TRBD2 on 6 matching bases. V was pared by 7 bases and J by 7 bases, with 14 bases between. CDR3 length: 12 amino acids. Germline CDR1 and CDR2: DFQATT and SNEGSKA (reference sequence). The CDR3 coding sequence is TGCAGTGTTATGGCTAGCGCGAACATTCAGTACTTC. It translates to CSVMASANIQYF.

The V and J genes are TRBV7-9 and TRBJ1-3, with 7 bases lining up with TRBD1. Germline CDR1 and CDR2: SEHNR and FQNEAQ (reference sequence). The CDR3 has 16 amino acids. V gave up 1 base and J gave up 9 bases; unmatched junction bases: 12. Here the CDR3 DNA reads TGTGCCAGCAGCTTAGAGGACAGGCTATTGGGCAGCACCATATATTTT. It translates to CASSLEDRLLGSTIYF.

The chain joins TRBV6-1 to TRBJ2-7; no firm D call. Trimming took 6 bases from V and 2 from J, leaving 14 bases between them. Germline V lookup: CDR1 MNHNS, CDR2 SASEGT. The CDR3 totals 14 residues. The CDR3 region is CASRPFRRTYEQYF. CDR3 nucleotide sequence: TGTGCCAGCAGGCCCTTCCGGAGAACCTACGAGCAGTACTTC.

The V gene is TRBV20-1, the J gene TRBJ2-3; D might be TRBD2 (6 bases). The CDR3 runs 14 residues. CDR1 and CDR2 (germline): DFQATT, SNEGSKA (reference sequence). The V end was cut by 3 bases, the J end by 4 bases, with 14 bases between. In DNA, the CDR3 is TGCAGTGCTAGTTGGCTAGCGATCGCAGATACGCAGTATTTT. It translates to CSASWLAIADTQYF.

This clonotype came up a few times. DNA of the CDR3: TGTGCCACCAGTGATTCCCGAAGCACCGGAGAGACCCAGTACTTC. Residues: CATSDSRSTGETQYF. The chain links TRBV24-1 to TRBJ2-5; D unclear. Trimming cost V 2 bases and J 4 bases, with 13 bases left between them. Germline loops: CDR1 KGHDR, CDR2 SFDVKD. The CDR3 is 15 amino acids.

Remarks on this clonotype: The limits of the CDR3 on the DNA are not certain, so only TCRdb's listed CDR3 is given. V gene TRBV28 combines with J gene TRBJ2-1. The CDR3 spans 15 residues, counting both ends. Germline CDR1 is MDHEN and CDR2 is SYDVKM. The CDR3 reads CASSSVPVGYNEQFF.

This clonotype was detected a few times. The J gene is TRBJ2-7, the V gene TRBV20-1; 8 nucleotides match TRBD1. The CDR3 runs to 14 residues. The V segment lost 1 base and the J segment 3 bases; nucleotides outside the gene matches: 5. Germline CDR1 reads DFQATT; CDR2 reads SNEGSKA (reference sequence). DNA of the CDR3: TGCAGTGCTAGAGCGGGACAGGAACGCTACGAGCAGTACTTC. It specifies CSARAGQERYEQYF.

In this sample, this clonotype turned up many times. This chain links TRBV10-3 with TRBJ2-5; D uncertain. The CDR3 has 12 amino acids. The germline V gene encodes CDR1 ENHRY and CDR2 SYGVKD. V gave up 2 bases and J gave up 4 bases, with 5 bases separating them. The CDR3 DNA follows: TGTGCCATCAGTGAGGCTAGAGAGACCCAGTACTTC. The encoded protein is CAISEARETQYF.

This clonotype turned up a few times. This rearrangement joins TRBV11-2 to TRBJ2-1, with D unresolved. This CDR3 is built from 12 residues. The V and J ends lost 0 bases and 8 bases respectively, with 5 bases between them. Germline CDR1 reads SGHAT; CDR2 reads FQNNGV. The CDR3 is CASSLDAHEQFF. The CDR3 DNA is TGTGCCAGCAGCTTAGACGCTCATGAGCAGTTCTTC. The whole variable domain, filled in from reference TRBV11-2 and TRBJ2-1, reads EAGVAQSPRYKIIEKRQSVAFWCNPISGHATLYWYQQILGQGPKLLIQFQNNGVVDDSQLPKDRFSAERLKGVDSTLKIQPAKLEDSAVYLCASSLDAHEQFFGPGTRLTVL.

CDR3 coding DNA: TGTGCCAGCATAAAGGGGGGGACAGGGTCACAGGAGCAGTTCTTC. This sequence encodes CASIKGGTGSQEQFF. The rearrangement uses TRBV12-3 or TRBV12-4 and TRBJ2-1; 9 positions agree with TRBD1. This CDR3 has 15 residues. J lost 10 bases, V lost 7 bases, and 14 bases had no gene match.

The chain links TRBV25-1 to TRBJ2-3; 7 bases line up with TRBD2. The length of the CDR3 is 15 residues. Germline trimming cut 2 bases from V and 5 bases from J; bases unmatched to any gene: 7. The V gene's germline CDR1 is MGHDK and CDR2 SYGVNS. CDR3 bases: TGTGCCAGCAGTGAAGAGCGGGATATAAAAGATACGCAGTATTTT. Its protein product is CASSEERDIKDTQYF. Variable domain in full (rest from reference TRBV25-1 and TRBJ2-3): EADIYQTPRYLVIGTGKKITLECSQTMGHDKMYWYQQDPGMELHLIHYSYGVNSTEKGDLSSESTVSRIRTEHFPLTLESARPSHTSQYLCASSEERDIKDTQYFGPGTRLTVL.

The V call is TRBV29-1, the J call TRBJ2-7; 9 positions agree with TRBD1. The ends lost 6 bases at V and 8 bases at J; junction bases unmatched: 14. This CDR3 spans 14 amino acids. Germline assignment: CDR1 SQVTM and CDR2 ANQGSEA. For the CDR3, the DNA is TGCAGCGTGGCCCGGGACAGGGCACCCGATAAGCAGTACTTC. Protein: CSVARDRAPDKQYF.

The chain has TRBV6-1 and TRBJ1-6, with D unresolved. Germline V lookup: CDR1 MNHNS, CDR2 SASEGT. CDR3 length equals 12 residues. V was trimmed by 2 bases and J by 10 bases, leaving 6 bases between them. The CDR3 DNA follows: TGTGCCAGCAGTGAATTGAACTCACCCCTCCACTTT. It is translated as CASSELNSPLHF.

The chain has TRBV11-2 and TRBJ2-1; perhaps TRBD1 as D (5 bases). The CDR3 covers 14 residues. With 2 bases removed from V and 4 bases from J, the gap between germline ends came to 9 bases. Germline CDR1 reads SGHAT; CDR2 reads FQNNGV. This chain's CDR3 is CASSLYAGYNEQFF. The CDR3 DNA reads as TGTGCCAGCAGCTTATATGCAGGGTACAATGAGCAGTTCTTC.

This clonotype was counted a few times. This chain uses TRBV20-1 with TRBJ2-5; 11 bases agree with TRBD1. CDR1 DFQATT and CDR2 SNEGSKA come from the germline V gene (reference sequence). Trimming removed 6 bases from V and 5 bases from J; junction bases left unmatched: 8. This CDR3 has 14 amino acids. The CDR3 here is CSAIPGQGGETQYF. CDR3 bases: TGCAGTGCGATACCGGGACAGGGGGGGGAGACCCAGTACTTC.

The rearrangement uses TRBV6-5 and TRBJ1-2; D remains unclear. CDR1 and CDR2 (germline): MNHEY, SVGAGI. V was shortened by 2 bases and J by 4 bases, with 8 bases between the two germline ends. The CDR3 has 13 amino acids. The chain's CDR3 is CASSYAESYGYTF. For the CDR3, the DNA is TGTGCCAGCAGTTACGCAGAGAGCTATGGCTACACCTTC.

This clonotype was recorded a few times. The chain employs TRBV12-3 or TRBV12-4 and TRBJ2-1, with TRBD2 identical over 16 bases. Trimming took 10 bases from V and 0 from J; bases not matched to a gene: 6. This CDR3 is built from 17 residues. This CDR3 reads CANGGLAGGSSYNEQFF. CDR3 in DNA: TGTGCCAACGGGGGACTAGCGGGGGGGAGCTCCTACAATGAGCAGTTCTTC.